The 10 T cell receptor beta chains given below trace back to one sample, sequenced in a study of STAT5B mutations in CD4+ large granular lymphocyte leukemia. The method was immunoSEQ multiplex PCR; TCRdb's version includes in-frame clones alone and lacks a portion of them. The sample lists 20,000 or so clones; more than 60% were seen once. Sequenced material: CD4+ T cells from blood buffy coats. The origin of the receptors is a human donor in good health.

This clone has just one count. For the CDR3, the DNA is TGTGCCAGCTCCCCGTGGGACGGCGGGGAGCTGTTTTTT. Translated: CASSPWDGGELFF. The chain recombines TRBV18 with TRBJ2-2; D could derive from TRBD1 or TRBD2 (5 bases each). CDR1 is KGHSH, CDR2 LQKENI, per germline. With 6 bases removed from V and 7 bases from J, the gap between germline ends came to 12 bases. The CDR3 contains 13 residues.

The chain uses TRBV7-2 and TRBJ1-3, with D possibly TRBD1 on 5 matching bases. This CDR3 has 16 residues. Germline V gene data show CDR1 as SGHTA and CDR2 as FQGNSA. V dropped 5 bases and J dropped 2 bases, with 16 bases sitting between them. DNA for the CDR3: TGTGCCAGCAGCCCGGGACGTCCGGGGACTGGAAACACCATATATTTT. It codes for CASSPGRPGTGNTIYF.

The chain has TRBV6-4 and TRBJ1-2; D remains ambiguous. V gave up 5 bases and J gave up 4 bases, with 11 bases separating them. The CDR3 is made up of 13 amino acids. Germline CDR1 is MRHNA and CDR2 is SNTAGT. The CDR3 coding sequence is TGTGCCAGCAGTCCCCAGGACGGCTATGGCTACACCTTC. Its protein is CASSPQDGYGYTF.

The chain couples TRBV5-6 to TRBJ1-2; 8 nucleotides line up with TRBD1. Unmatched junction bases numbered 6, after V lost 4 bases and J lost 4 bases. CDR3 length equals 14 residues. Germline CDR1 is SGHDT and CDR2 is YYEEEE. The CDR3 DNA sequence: TGTGCCAGCAGCCCACCGGGACAGGCCTATGGCTACACCTTC. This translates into CASSPPGQAYGYTF.

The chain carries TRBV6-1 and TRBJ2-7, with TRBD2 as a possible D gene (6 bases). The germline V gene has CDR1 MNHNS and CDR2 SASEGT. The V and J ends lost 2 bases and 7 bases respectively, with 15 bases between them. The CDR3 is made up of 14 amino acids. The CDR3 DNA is TGTGCCAGCAGTGAATATGGGTGGGCGGGGGAGCAGTACTTC. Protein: CASSEYGWAGEQYF.

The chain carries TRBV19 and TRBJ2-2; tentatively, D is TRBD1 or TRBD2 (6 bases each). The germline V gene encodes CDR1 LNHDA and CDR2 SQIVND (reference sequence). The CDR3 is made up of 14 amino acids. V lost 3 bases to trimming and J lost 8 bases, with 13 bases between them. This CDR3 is CASSIQRGEGELFF. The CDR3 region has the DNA TGTGCCAGTAGTATCCAGAGGGGGGAGGGGGAGCTGTTTTTT.

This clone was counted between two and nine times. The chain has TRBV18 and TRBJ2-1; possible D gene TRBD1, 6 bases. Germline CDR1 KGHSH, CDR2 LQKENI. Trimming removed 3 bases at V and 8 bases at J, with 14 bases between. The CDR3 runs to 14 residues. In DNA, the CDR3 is TGTGCCAGCTCACCTCGAACAGGGAACGATGAGCAGTTCTTC. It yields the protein CASSPRTGNDEQFF.

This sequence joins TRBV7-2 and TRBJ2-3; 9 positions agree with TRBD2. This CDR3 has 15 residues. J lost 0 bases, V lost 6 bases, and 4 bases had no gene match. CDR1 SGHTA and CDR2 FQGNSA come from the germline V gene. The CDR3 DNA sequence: TGTGCCAGCAGTTGGAGCGGGAGGAGCACAGATACGCAGTATTTT. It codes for CASSWSGRSTDTQYF.

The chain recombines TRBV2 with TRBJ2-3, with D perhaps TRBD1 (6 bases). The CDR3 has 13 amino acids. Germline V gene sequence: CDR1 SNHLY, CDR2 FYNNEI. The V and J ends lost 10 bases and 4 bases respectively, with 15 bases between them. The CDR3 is CATYGRGSDTQYF. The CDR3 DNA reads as TGTGCCACCTATGGCAGGGGATCAGATACGCAGTATTTT.

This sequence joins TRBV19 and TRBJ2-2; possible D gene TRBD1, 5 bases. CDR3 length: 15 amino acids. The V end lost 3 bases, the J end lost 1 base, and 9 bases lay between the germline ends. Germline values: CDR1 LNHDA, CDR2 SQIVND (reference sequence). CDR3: CASSIRVQNTGELFF. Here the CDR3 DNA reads TGTGCCAGTAGTATCAGGGTCCAGAACACCGGGGAGCTGTTTTTT.